The T cell receptor (beta chain) under discussion was sequenced for a study of shared clonotypes between healthy human individuals. Study in general: Researchers assigned three CD4 naive, three CD4 memory, two CD8 naive and one CD8 memory plate to each donor. Study-wide results and caveats: In a few donors, approximately 5% of naive CD4 clonotypes appeared in common.

The CDR3 is made up of 14 amino acids. V was cut by 5 bases and J by 3 bases, with 14 bases left in between. Germline V CDR1 and CDR2: SGHDT, YYEEEE. Turning to this clone: The antigen remains unidentified.

Positive CCR7 selection of CD45RO-negative cells yielded the naive CD8 cells, and terminally differentiated effector memory CD45RA+ cells were excluded. The assay was immunoSEQ multiplex PCR, and TCRdb's table has in-frame clones only and misses some. This table holds some 2,100,000 clones, roughly 91% found once. This receptor was obtained from a man aged 18 to 29 in good health. Some clones in this sample may be carry-over from other donors' samples. The chain uses TRBV5-6 and TRBJ1-1; no clear D. Input material: naive CD8+ T cells from PBMCs. CDR3 DNA sequence: TGTGCCAGCAGTCCCGACGCAACGGACACTGAAGCTTTCTTT. This gives the protein CASSPDATDTEAFF.